A single sample gave rise to the 14 T cell receptor beta chains below, sequenced in a study of T cell responses to AZD1222 COVID-19 vaccine. Sequencing was performed with immunoSEQ multiplex PCR; in TCRdb, only in-frame clones are kept and a portion is missing. The sample holds some 130,000 clones, 85% to 90% seen once. Source: peripheral blood, taken on day 0 of AZD1222 vaccination. Source of these receptors: an adult in good health.

The chain employs TRBV4-3 and TRBJ1-5; D is ambiguous. V lost 0 bases and J lost 5, with 23 bases in between. This CDR3 is built from 19 residues. Germline-derived CDR1 and CDR2 are LGHNA and YSLEER. The CDR3 DNA sequence: TGCGCCAGCAGCCAAGATTTTGGGGAGGCTCCGGAGATATATCAGCCCCAGCATTTT. Translation gives CASSQDFGEAPEIYQPQHF.

The rearrangement joins TRBV2 to TRBJ1-1; D perhaps matches TRBD1 (5 bases). CDR1 SNHLY and CDR2 FYNNEI come from the germline V gene. This CDR3 has 13 residues. V lost 6 bases and J lost 1, with 9 bases in between. The CDR3 sequence: CASRGQPNTEAFF. The CDR3, as DNA: TGTGCCAGCAGAGGACAACCGAACACTGAAGCTTTCTTT.

This chain connects TRBV7-2 to TRBJ1-1; no clear D gene. This CDR3 has 13 amino acids. Deletions cut 2 bases from V and 5 bases from J, with 9 bases between. CDR1 is SGHTA, CDR2 FQGNSA, per germline. The CDR3 here is CASSLRGRTEAFF. DNA of the CDR3: TGTGCCAGCAGCTTACGGGGTCGGACTGAAGCTTTCTTT. Complete variable domain (other parts from reference TRBV7-2 and TRBJ1-1): GAGVSQSPSNKVTEKGKDVELRCDPISGHTALYWYRQSLGQGLEFLIYFQGNSAPDKSGLPSDRFSAERTGGSVSTLTIQRTQQEDSAVYLCASSLRGRTEAFFGQGTRLTVV.

V usage is TRBV28 and J usage is TRBJ1-2, with D perhaps TRBD1 (5 bases). Trimming removed 7 bases from V and 4 bases from J, with 22 bases in between. There are 16 residues in the CDR3. Germline V gene lookup returns CDR1 MDHEN and CDR2 SYDVKM. CDR3 protein: CASTIGTANMFYGYTF. The CDR3 DNA follows: TGTGCCAGCACCATCGGGACCGCCAACATGTTCTATGGCTACACCTTC.

This chain uses TRBV4-3 with TRBJ2-1; D tentatively reads TRBD1 or TRBD2 (5 bases each). The ends were cut back, 0 bases at V and 5 bases at J, with 11 bases in the middle. From germline, CDR1 is LGHNA and CDR2 YSLEER. The length of the CDR3 is 15 residues. The CDR3 spells CASSQDELGDNEQFF. The CDR3 coding sequence is TGCGCCAGCAGCCAAGACGAACTAGGGGACAATGAGCAGTTCTTC.

The chain is built from TRBV10-3 and TRBJ1-4; D uncertain. The CDR3 is 15 residues long. CDR1 is ENHRY and CDR2 is SYGVKD in the germline V gene. V was shortened by 4 bases and J by 0 bases, with 9 bases between the two germline ends. CDR3 in DNA: TGTGCCATCAGTGGGCGACACGCAACTAATGAAAAACTGTTTTTT. As protein: CAISGRHATNEKLFF.

The rearrangement uses TRBV10-3 and TRBJ1-5; tentative D call: TRBD1 (5 bases). The ends were cut back, 3 bases at V and 9 bases at J, with 18 bases in the middle. The CDR3 is made up of 15 amino acids. Per the germline V gene, CDR1 is ENHRY and CDR2 is SYGVKD. The CDR3 is CAISDIRGDLLPQHF. CDR3 in DNA: TGTGCCATCAGTGATATTCGGGGGGATCTGTTGCCCCAGCATTTT.

The gene calls are TRBV12-5 and TRBJ1-2; D remains unclear. Trimming shortened V by 1 base and J by 3 bases, and 9 bases separated the two germline ends. Germline-derived CDR1 and CDR2 are LGHNT and FRNRAP. This CDR3 contains 14 residues. The CDR3 bases are TGTGCTAGTGGTTTGGGGGCTACCTACTATGGCTACACCTTC. Protein product: CASGLGATYYGYTF.

V gene TRBV7-9 combines with J gene TRBJ2-7; D is unclear. CDR1 and CDR2 from the germline V gene are SEHNR and FQNEAQ (reference sequence). CDR3 length: 12 residues. The germline V and J ends were trimmed by 5 bases and 3 bases, with 8 bases remaining between them. The CDR3 coding sequence is TGTGCCAGCAGCCCGAACCGCTACGAGCAGTACTTC. This gives the protein CASSPNRYEQYF.

The chain has TRBV9 and TRBJ1-6; a weak D match, TRBD1 (5 bases). The germline V gene encodes CDR1 SGDLS and CDR2 YYNGEE. This CDR3 contains 15 residues. Trimming shortened V by 0 bases and J by 9 bases, and 13 bases separated the two germline ends. As DNA, the CDR3 is TGTGCCAGCAGCGTAGGGGTAGGGGTCGTTTCACCCCTCCACTTT. Its translation is CASSVGVGVVSPLHF.

This rearrangement joins TRBV3-1 (or the pseudogene TRBV3-2) to TRBJ1-2, with a possible D match to TRBD1 (5 bases). CDR3 length equals 12 residues. Germline lookup yields CDR1 LGHDT and CDR2 YNNKEL (reference sequence). V shed 5 bases and J shed 3 bases, with 7 bases lying between them. The CDR3 nucleotides read TGTGCCAGCAGCGGCAGGGACTATGGCTACACCTTC. Protein product: CASSGRDYGYTF.

J is TRBJ2-3 and V is TRBV5-1; D unresolved. The germline V gene encodes CDR1 SGHRS and CDR2 YFSETQ. CDR3 length equals 16 residues. Trimming left V 4 bases short and J 0 bases short, with 15 bases between. This chain's CDR3 is CASSLGSAASTDTQYF. CDR3 DNA: TGCGCCAGCAGCCTGGGGTCTGCAGCTAGCACAGATACGCAGTATTTT.

The V gene is TRBV6-2 or TRBV6-3, the J gene TRBJ2-7; no clear D gene. Germline V gives CDR1 MNHEY, CDR2 SVGEGT. The CDR3 covers 14 residues. V was shortened by 2 bases and J by 2 bases, with 10 bases between the two germline ends. CDR3 sequence reads: CASSYRVGAYEQYF. The CDR3 DNA reads as TGTGCCAGCAGTTACAGGGTCGGAGCCTACGAGCAGTACTTC.

The rearrangement uses TRBV7-9 and TRBJ1-2; D is unresolved. The CDR3 is 14 amino acids. Germline CDR1 SEHNR, CDR2 FQNEAQ (reference sequence). V dropped 5 bases and J dropped 4 bases, with 14 bases sitting between them. In DNA form, the CDR3 reads TGTGCCAGCAGCCCCCTAGGGATATTCTATGGCTACACCTTC. Its protein product is CASSPLGIFYGYTF. The whole variable domain, filled in from reference TRBV7-9 and TRBJ1-2, reads DTGVSQNPRHKITKRGQNVTFRCDPISEHNRLYWYRQTLGQGPEFLTYFQNEAQLEKSRLLSDRFSAERPKGSFSTLEIQRTEQGDSAMYLCASSPLGIFYGYTFGSGTRLTVV.